This TCR beta chain was identified during a study of T-cell memory formation after mild COVID-19. Study summary: TCR clustering was largely donor specific. Study results and caveats: Memory cells collected pre-infection included some clones that later responded, suggesting cross-reactive memory joined. Confirmation was lacking for SARS-CoV-2 specificity of second-wave clones that peaked on day 37.

As for this clonotype: What it binds is not known.

From germline, CDR1 is SGHNT and CDR2 YENEEA. Deletions cut 4 bases from V and 3 bases from J, with 14 bases between. The CDR3 length is 15 residues. Constant-segment-primed 5'RACE gave TCR alpha and TCR beta cDNA libraries with sample barcodes and UMIs. TCRdb independently ran MiXCR on the 5' RACE reads; one entry per CDR3 protein. The sample has fewer than 250,000 distinct CDR3 sequences, approximately 16% seen once. The V and J genes are TRBV11-3 and TRBJ2-3; D is undetermined. Specimen: PBMCs or a T cell subset sorted from them (not recorded which). The source is an adult woman who had mild COVID-19 (a few samples of this study predate the infection). Cell type and time point are not known. The CDR3 region has the DNA TGTGCCAGCAGCTCCCACGGGCAGTGGACAGATACGCAGTATTTT. Protein sequence: CASSSHGQWTDTQYF.